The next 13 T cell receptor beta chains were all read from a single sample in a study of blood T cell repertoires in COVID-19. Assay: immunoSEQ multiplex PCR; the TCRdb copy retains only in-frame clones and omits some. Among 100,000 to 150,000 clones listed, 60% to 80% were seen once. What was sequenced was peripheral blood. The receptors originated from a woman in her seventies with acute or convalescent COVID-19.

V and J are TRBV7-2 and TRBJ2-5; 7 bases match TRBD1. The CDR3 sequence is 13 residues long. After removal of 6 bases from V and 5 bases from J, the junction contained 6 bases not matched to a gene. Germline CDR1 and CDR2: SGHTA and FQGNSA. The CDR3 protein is CASSRGGWETQYF. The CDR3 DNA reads TGTGCCAGCAGTCGAGGGGGCTGGGAGACCCAGTACTTC.

CDR3 nucleotides: TGTGCCAGCAGTCTGGAAGGGACAGGGGGTTACGAGCAGTACTTC. Its translation: CASSLEGTGGYEQYF. V is TRBV6-5 and J is TRBJ2-7, with 11 bases that match TRBD1. V was pared by 5 bases and J by 4 bases, with 7 bases of the junction left unmatched. From germline, CDR1 is MNHEY and CDR2 SVGAGI. The CDR3 spans 15 residues.

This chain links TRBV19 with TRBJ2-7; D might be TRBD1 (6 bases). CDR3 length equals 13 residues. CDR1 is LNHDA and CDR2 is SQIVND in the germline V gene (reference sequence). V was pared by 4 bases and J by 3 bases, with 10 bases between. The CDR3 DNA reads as TGTGCCAGTAGTAACAGGGTTGACTACGAGCAGTACTTC. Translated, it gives CASSNRVDYEQYF.

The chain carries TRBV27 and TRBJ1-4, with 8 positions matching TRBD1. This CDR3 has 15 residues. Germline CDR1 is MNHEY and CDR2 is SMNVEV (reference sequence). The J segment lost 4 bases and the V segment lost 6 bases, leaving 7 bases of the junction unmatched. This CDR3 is CASRLGTGDNEKLFF. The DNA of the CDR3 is TGTGCCAGCAGGTTAGGGACAGGTGATAATGAAAAACTGTTTTTT.

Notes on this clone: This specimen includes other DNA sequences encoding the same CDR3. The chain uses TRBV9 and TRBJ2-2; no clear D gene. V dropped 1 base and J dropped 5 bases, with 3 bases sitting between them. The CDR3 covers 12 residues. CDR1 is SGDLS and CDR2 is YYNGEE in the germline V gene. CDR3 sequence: CASSVRTGELFF. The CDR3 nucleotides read TGTGCCAGCAGCGTACGGACCGGGGAGCTGTTTTTT.

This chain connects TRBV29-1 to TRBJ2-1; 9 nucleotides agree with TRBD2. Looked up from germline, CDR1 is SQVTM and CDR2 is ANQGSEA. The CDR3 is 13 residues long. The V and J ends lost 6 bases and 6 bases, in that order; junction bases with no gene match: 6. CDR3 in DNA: TGCAGCGTCGCCGGACTAGCGCTCAATGAGCAGTTCTTC. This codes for CSVAGLALNEQFF.

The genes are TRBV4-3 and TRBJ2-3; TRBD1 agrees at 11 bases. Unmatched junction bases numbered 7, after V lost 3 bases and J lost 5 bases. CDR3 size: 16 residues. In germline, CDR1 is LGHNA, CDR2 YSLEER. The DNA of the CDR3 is TGCGCCAGCAGCCAGGGGGGGACAGGGGGAATAGATACGCAGTATTTT. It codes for CASSQGGTGGIDTQYF.

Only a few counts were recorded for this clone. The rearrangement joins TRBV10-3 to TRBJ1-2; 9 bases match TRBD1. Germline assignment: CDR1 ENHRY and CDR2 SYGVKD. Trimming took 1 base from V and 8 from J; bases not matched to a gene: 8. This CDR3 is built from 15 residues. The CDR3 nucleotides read TGTGCCATCAGTGAGTTGGTCTGGACAGGGGACGGCTACACCTTC. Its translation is CAISELVWTGDGYTF.

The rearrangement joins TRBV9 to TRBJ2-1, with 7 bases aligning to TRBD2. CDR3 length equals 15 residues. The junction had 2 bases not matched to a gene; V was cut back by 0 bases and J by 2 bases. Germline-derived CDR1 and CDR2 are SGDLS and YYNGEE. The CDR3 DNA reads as TGTGCCAGCAGCGTAGACGGGAGGCCCTACAATGAGCAGTTCTTC. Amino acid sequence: CASSVDGRPYNEQFF. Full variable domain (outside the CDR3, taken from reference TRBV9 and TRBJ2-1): DSGVTQTPKHLITATGQRVTLRCSPRSGDLSVYWYQQSLDQGLQFLIQYYNGEERAKGNILERFSAQQFPDLHSELNLSSLELGDSALYFCASSVDGRPYNEQFFGPGTRLTVL.

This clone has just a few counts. This CDR3 is CASSYSQNLAKNIQYF. In DNA, the CDR3 is TGTGCCAGCAGTTACTCCCAGAATCTAGCCAAAAACATTCAGTACTTC. The rearrangement uses TRBV6-5 and TRBJ2-4; D is uncertain. The CDR3 covers 16 residues. Per the germline V gene, CDR1 is MNHEY and CDR2 is SVGAGI. Trimming stripped 0 bases from V and 0 bases from J, with 9 bases between.

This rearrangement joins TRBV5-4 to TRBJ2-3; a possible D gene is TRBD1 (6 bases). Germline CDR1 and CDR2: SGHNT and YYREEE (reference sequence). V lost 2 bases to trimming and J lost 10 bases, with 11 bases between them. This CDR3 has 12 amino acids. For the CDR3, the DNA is TGTGCCAGCAGCTTATCGGGACACTCGCAGTATTTT. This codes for CASSLSGHSQYF.

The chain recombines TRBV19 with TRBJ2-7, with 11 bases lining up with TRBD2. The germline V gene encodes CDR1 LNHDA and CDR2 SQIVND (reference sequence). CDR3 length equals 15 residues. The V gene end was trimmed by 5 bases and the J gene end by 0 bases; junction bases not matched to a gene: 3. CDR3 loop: CASSETSGSSYEQYF. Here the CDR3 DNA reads TGTGCCAGTAGTGAAACTAGCGGGAGCTCCTACGAGCAGTACTTC.

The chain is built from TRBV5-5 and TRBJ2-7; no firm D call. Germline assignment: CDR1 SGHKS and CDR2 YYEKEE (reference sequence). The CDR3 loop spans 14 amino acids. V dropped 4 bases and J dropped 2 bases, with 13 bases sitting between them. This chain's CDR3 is CASSLMGQPYEQYF. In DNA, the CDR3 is TGTGCCAGCAGCCTAATGGGCCAGCCCTACGAGCAGTACTTC.